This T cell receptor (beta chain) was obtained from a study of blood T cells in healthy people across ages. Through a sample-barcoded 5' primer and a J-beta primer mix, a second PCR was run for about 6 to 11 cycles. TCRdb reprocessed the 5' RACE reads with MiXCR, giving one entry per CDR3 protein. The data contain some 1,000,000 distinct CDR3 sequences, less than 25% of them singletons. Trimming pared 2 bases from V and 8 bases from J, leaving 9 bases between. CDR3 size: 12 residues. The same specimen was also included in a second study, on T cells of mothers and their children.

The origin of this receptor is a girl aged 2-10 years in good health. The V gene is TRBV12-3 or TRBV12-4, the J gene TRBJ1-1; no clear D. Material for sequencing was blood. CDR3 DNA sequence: TGTGCCAGCAGTTTATCGAGTGTCGAAGCTTTCTTT. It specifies CASSLSSVEAFF.